The rows below give T cell receptor beta chains drawn from one sample of a study of blood T cell repertoires in COVID-19. The protocol was immunoSEQ multiplex PCR, while the TCRdb copy is restricted to in-frame clones and leaves out a portion. In the table there are 200,000 to 250,000 clones, 82% of which are singletons. Sequencing input: peripheral blood. The receptors stem from a woman between 70 and 85 years old with COVID-19, enrolled during active disease. The CDR3 runs from the conserved cysteine through the conserved F or W. The D gene is left open where the match is weak. Clone sizes are given selectively: once, few, many, or a class where the clone is expanded.

clone_size: -; v_call: TRBV7-9; d_call: -; j_call: TRBJ2-1; cdr3_nt: TGTGCCAGCAGCTTAGGACTACACAATGAGCAGTTCTTC; cdr3_aa: CASSLGLHNEQFF
clone_size: few; v_call: TRBV7-9; d_call: TRBD1; j_call: TRBJ1-5; cdr3_nt: TGTGCCAGCAGCTCTACAGCAGGGGGCGCTTTCCATCAGCCCCAGCATTTT; cdr3_aa: CASSSTAGGAFHQPQHF
clone_size: -; v_call: TRBV7-9; d_call: TRBD1; j_call: TRBJ2-5; cdr3_nt: TGTGCCAGCAGCCCCGGGACAGGAGGCTCAGAGACCCAGTACTTC; cdr3_aa: CASSPGTGGSETQYF
clone_size: -; v_call: TRBV7-2; d_call: -; j_call: TRBJ2-2; cdr3_nt: TGTGCCAGCAGCGTCATTAGGGGCGGGGAGCTGTTTTTT; cdr3_aa: CASSVIRGGELFF
clone_size: -; v_call: TRBV15; d_call: TRBD1; j_call: TRBJ2-7; cdr3_nt: TGTGCCACCAGTAGACCGGGACAGGGGGCGTACGAGCAGTACTTC; cdr3_aa: CATSRPGQGAYEQYF
clone_size: -; v_call: TRBV7-2; d_call: -; j_call: TRBJ2-5; cdr3_nt: TGTGCCAGCAGCTTTTCGCAGGGAGGAGAGACCCAGTACTTC; cdr3_aa: CASSFSQGGETQYF
clone_size: -; v_call: TRBV28; d_call: -; j_call: TRBJ2-1; cdr3_nt: TGTGCCAGCAGTTTATTAGGGGGTACGACGGGGAATGAGCAGTTCTTC; cdr3_aa: CASSLLGGTTGNEQFF
clone_size: -; v_call: TRBV12-3/TRBV12-4; d_call: -; j_call: TRBJ2-7; cdr3_nt: TGTGCCAGCACCTCTTGGGGCCTCTACGAGCAGTACTTC; cdr3_aa: CASTSWGLYEQYF
clone_size: -; v_call: TRBV7-8; d_call: -; j_call: TRBJ2-5; cdr3_nt: TGTGCCAGCAGCTTAGATCAGGGGCAAGAGACCCAGTACTTC; cdr3_aa: CASSLDQGQETQYF
clone_size: -; v_call: TRBV11-2; d_call: -; j_call: TRBJ2-7; cdr3_nt: TGTGCCAGCAGCTTAGGCGAGGTCGGCGAGCAGTACTTC; cdr3_aa: CASSLGEVGEQYF